The entry below describes one TCR beta chain. Roughly 0.5 to 1 ug RNA was reverse transcribed with random hexamers. The amplification used immunoSEQ multiplex PCR on TCR beta CDR3; it spanned 54 Vbeta and 13 Jbeta. TCRdb re-called the immunoSEQ multiplex PCR reads through MiXCR, storing one row per CDR3 protein. The sample consists of 250,000 to 300,000 distinct CDR3 sequences, approximately 85% of them appearing once. These data come from a study of CD8 T cells in Susac syndrome. Sequencing of TCR beta was carried out in blood CD8+ and CD4+ T cells. TEMRA cells were FACS-enriched, and CD8+ and CD4+ T cells were isolated negatively. V was trimmed by 3 bases and J by 4 bases, leaving 15 bases between them. The length of the CDR3 is 16 residues. Germline V gene sequence: CDR1 SNHLY, CDR2 FYNNEI.

Sequencing used CD8+ T cells from PBMCs. This clonotype originated in a human donor with multiple sclerosis. The V gene is TRBV2, the J gene TRBJ2-2, with D possibly matching TRBD2 (6 bases). CDR3 sequence (DNA): TGTGCCAGCAGTGAGGACTACAAAGACGTCACCGGGGAGCTGTTTTTT. The encoded protein is CASSEDYKDVTGELFF.